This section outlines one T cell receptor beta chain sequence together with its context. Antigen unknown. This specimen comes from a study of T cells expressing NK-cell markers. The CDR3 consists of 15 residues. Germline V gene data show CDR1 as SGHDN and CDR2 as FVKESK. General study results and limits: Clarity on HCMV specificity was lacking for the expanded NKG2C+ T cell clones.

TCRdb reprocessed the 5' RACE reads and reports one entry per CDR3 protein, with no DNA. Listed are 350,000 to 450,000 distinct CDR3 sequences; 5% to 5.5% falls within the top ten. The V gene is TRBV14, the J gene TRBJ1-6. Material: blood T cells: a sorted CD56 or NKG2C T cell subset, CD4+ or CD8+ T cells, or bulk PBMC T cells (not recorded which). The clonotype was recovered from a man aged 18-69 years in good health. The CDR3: CASSIQASVGSPLHF.